This TCR beta chain was sequenced for a study of T cells in Graves' hyperthyroidism and ophthalmopathy. The wider study: The blood sample was taken at first diagnosis, before treatment began.

Turning to this clonotype: Its antigen is undetermined.

Study-level findings and limits: Blood samples included most of the expanded thyroid clonotypes exceeding 0.001.

This CDR3 contains 15 residues. The J segment lost 4 bases and the V segment lost 4 bases, leaving 6 bases of the junction unmatched. Germline V gene sequence: CDR1 MNHEY, CDR2 SMNVEV (reference sequence). Amplification targeted TCR beta CDR3 regions from RNA transcripts. A set of HTBI primers served as the primers for a first-round RT-PCR of the TCR CDR3. TCRdb re-called the multiplex PCR reads with MiXCR, one entry per CDR3 protein. The sample has some 300,000 distinct CDR3 sequences, around 20% seen once. Clinical symptoms, serum thyroxine and TRAb, thyroid ultrasound and orbital computed tomography were used for the diagnoses. PBMCs were derived from about 10 ml fresh peripheral blood.

The sequencing input was blood. The chain is built from TRBV27 and TRBJ1-4; 7 bases map to TRBD1. This clonotype was obtained from a man aged 45-65 years with Graves' ophthalmopathy. The CDR3 loop reads CASSSPGQHNEKLFF. The CDR3 DNA is TGTGCCAGCAGTTCCCCGGGACAGCATAATGAAAAACTGTTTTTT.